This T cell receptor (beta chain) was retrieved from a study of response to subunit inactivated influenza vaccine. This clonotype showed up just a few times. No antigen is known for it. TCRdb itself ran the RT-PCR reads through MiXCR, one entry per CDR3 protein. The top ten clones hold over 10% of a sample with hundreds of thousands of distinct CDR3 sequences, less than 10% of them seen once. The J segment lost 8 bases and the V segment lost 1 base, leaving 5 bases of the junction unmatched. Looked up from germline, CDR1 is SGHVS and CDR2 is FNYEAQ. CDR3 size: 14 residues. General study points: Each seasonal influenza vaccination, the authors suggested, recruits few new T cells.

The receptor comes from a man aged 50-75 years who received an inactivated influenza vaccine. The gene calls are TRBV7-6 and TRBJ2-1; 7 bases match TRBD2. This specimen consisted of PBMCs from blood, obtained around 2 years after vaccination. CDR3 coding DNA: TGTGCCAGCAGCTTAGAGCGACTAGCCTATGAGCAGTTCTTC. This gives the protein CASSLERLAYEQFF.